Below, 26 T cell receptor beta chains from the same sample are listed, as sequenced in a study of blood T cell repertoires in COVID-19. Some clones are missing from TCRdb's copy, which holds only in-frame ones; the method was immunoSEQ multiplex PCR. The repertoire holds about 59,000 clones, with around 80% as singletons. The sequenced sample was peripheral blood. These receptors came from a woman in her sixties or seventies with acute or convalescent COVID-19.

The genes are TRBV11-3 and TRBJ1-1; D ambiguous. The germline V and J ends were trimmed by 4 bases and 8 bases, with 14 bases remaining between them. The V gene's germline CDR1 is SGHNT and CDR2 YENEEA. This CDR3 comprises 13 residues. CDR3 residues: CASSSNSLAEAFF. The CDR3 bases are TGTGCCAGCAGCTCGAACAGCCTAGCCGAAGCTTTCTTT.

This rearrangement joins TRBV5-1 to TRBJ2-7; tentatively, D is TRBD1 (5 bases). The germline gives CDR1 SGHRS, CDR2 YFSETQ. The CDR3 extends over 14 amino acids. The V and J ends lost 5 bases and 3 bases respectively, with 15 bases between them. This CDR3 reads CASSIQGNNYEQYF. CDR3 bases: TGCGCCAGCAGTATCCAGGGAAACAACTACGAGCAGTACTTC.

This chain uses TRBV7-9 with TRBJ2-3; 14 nucleotides agree with TRBD2. This CDR3 spans 17 amino acids. The V segment lost 1 base and the J segment 0 bases; nucleotides outside the gene matches: 0. CDR1 is SEHNR, CDR2 FQNEAQ, per germline (reference sequence). CDR3 bases: TGTGCCAGCAGCTTAGGGACTAGCGGGGGGAGCACAGATACGCAGTATTTT. Translating it yields CASSLGTSGGSTDTQYF.

This clone was counted a few times. The rearrangement links TRBV4-1 to TRBJ2-7; 9 bases line up with TRBD2. Germline CDR1 MGHRA, CDR2 YSYEKL. V lost 4 bases, J lost 3 bases, and 4 bases stayed unmatched. This CDR3 is built from 14 residues. As DNA, the CDR3 is TGCGCCAGCAGCCGCCAGACTAGCGGCTACGAGCAGTACTTC. Translation gives CASSRQTSGYEQYF.

CDR3 residues: CASTGAPLNIQYF. The CDR3, as DNA: TGTGCCAGCACTGGGGCTCCCCTAAACATTCAGTACTTC. V is TRBV2 and J is TRBJ2-4, with a tentative D call TRBD1 (5 bases). The CDR3 runs 13 residues. The germline CDR1 and CDR2 sequences are SNHLY and FYNNEI. Trimming shortened V by 7 bases and J by 6 bases, and 13 bases separated the two germline ends. The full variable domain, its missing parts supplied by reference TRBV2 and TRBJ2-4, is EPEVTQTPSHQVTQMGQEVILRCVPISNHLYFYWYRQILGQKVEFLVSFYNNEISEKSEIFDDQFSVERPDGSNFTLKIRSTKLEDSAMYFCASTGAPLNIQYFGAGTRLSVL.

The V and J genes are TRBV27 and TRBJ2-3; 10 positions agree with TRBD2. CDR3 length equals 18 residues. Germline loops: CDR1 MNHEY, CDR2 SMNVEV (reference sequence). V was pared by 6 bases and J by 4 bases, with 16 bases of the junction left unmatched. CDR3 DNA sequence: TGTGCCAGCAGAAATCGTTTTTTCGGGACTAGCGTTTCAGATACGCAGTATTTT. Its translation is CASRNRFFGTSVSDTQYF.

J is TRBJ2-3 and V is TRBV18; D call uncertain. The CDR3 has 12 residues. CDR1 and CDR2 (germline): KGHSH, LQKENI. V gave up 4 bases and J gave up 6 bases, with 8 bases separating them. The CDR3 protein is CASSLLGDTQYF. CDR3 coding DNA: TGTGCCAGCTCACTGCTGGGCGATACGCAGTATTTT.

The genes are TRBV6-5 and TRBJ1-2; no clear D gene. The germline V gene encodes CDR1 MNHEY and CDR2 SVGAGI. V dropped 1 base and J dropped 2 bases, with 5 bases sitting between them. The CDR3 spans 13 residues. The CDR3: CASSYFGNYGYTF. The DNA of the CDR3 is TGTGCCAGCAGTTACTTCGGGAACTATGGCTACACCTTC.

The CDR3 loop is CASSENRDRTYEQYF. CDR3 DNA sequence: TGTGCCAGCAGTGAGAACCGGGACAGGACCTACGAGCAGTACTTC. The genes are TRBV2 and TRBJ2-7; 8 bases are a match to TRBD1. The CDR3 runs 15 residues. Losses at the gene ends were 3 bases for V and 2 bases for J; bases not matched to a gene: 6. The germline gives CDR1 SNHLY, CDR2 FYNNEI.

This clone was seen a single time. The V call is TRBV29-1, the J call TRBJ1-3; D unresolved. The germline V gene has CDR1 SQVTM and CDR2 ANQGSEA. Trimming left V 7 bases short and J 4 bases short, with 17 bases between. This CDR3 spans 14 amino acids. The CDR3: CSGEASLAGNTIYF. As DNA, the CDR3 is TGCAGCGGCGAGGCATCACTGGCCGGAAACACCATATATTTT. Drawing the rest from reference TRBV29-1 and TRBJ1-3, the complete variable domain is SAVISQKPSRDICQRGTSLTIQCQVDSQVTMMFWYRQQPGQSLTLIATANQGSEATYESGFVIDKFPISRPNLTFSTLTVSNMSPEDSSIYLCSGEASLAGNTIYFGEGSWLTVV.

The chain combines TRBV7-2 with TRBJ2-7, with TRBD2 matching over 7 bases. With 6 bases clipped from V and 5 bases from J, the junction kept 10 bases outside the gene matches. Germline loops: CDR1 SGHTA, CDR2 FQGNSA. The length of the CDR3 is 14 residues. The CDR3 loop is CASSYSTGGNEQYF. The CDR3 region has the DNA TGTGCCAGCAGTTATTCGACCGGGGGGAACGAGCAGTACTTC.

The V gene is TRBV6-1, the J gene TRBJ2-3; unclear D gene. CDR1 and CDR2 (germline): MNHNS, SASEGT. CDR3 length equals 16 residues. Trimming took 1 base from V and 5 from J, leaving 16 bases between them. Here the CDR3 DNA reads TGTGCCAGCAGTGAAGGCTCTTACACTACCTTAGATACGCAGTATTTT. Translation gives CASSEGSYTTLDTQYF.

The chain is built from TRBV2 and TRBJ2-5; D gene unclear. Germline lookup yields CDR1 SNHLY and CDR2 FYNNEI. Trimming removed 7 bases from V and 4 bases from J, with 16 bases in between. The CDR3 runs 14 residues. The CDR3 DNA sequence: TGTGCCAGCACCGCTCAGGATTCAGGAGAGACCCAGTACTTC. Encoded protein: CASTAQDSGETQYF.

The rearrangement uses TRBV5-6 and TRBJ2-5; 7 bases line up with TRBD2. The germline V gene has CDR1 SGHDT and CDR2 YYEEEE. Trimming cost V 4 bases and J 1 base; bases outside gene matches: 7. There are 15 residues in the CDR3. The CDR3, as DNA: TGTGCCAGCAGCGGAACCGGGACTACCCAAGAGACCCAGTACTTC. Amino acids: CASSGTGTTQETQYF.

This chain uses TRBV6-4 with TRBJ2-3, with D tentatively TRBD2 (7 bases). From germline, CDR1 is MRHNA and CDR2 SNTAGT. The CDR3 length is 15 residues. This chain's CDR3 is CASTREGERTDTQYF. The CDR3 DNA follows: TGTGCTTCGACGAGGGAGGGGGAGCGGACAGATACGCAGTATTTT.

This clone was recorded only once. DNA for the CDR3: TGTGCCAGCAGTTATACAATCACGGGACAGGGGGGCTACGAGCAGTACTTC. It translates to CASSYTITGQGGYEQYF. The genes are TRBV6-2 or TRBV6-3 and TRBJ2-7; 11 bases are shared with TRBD1. CDR3 size: 17 residues. CDR1 MNHEY and CDR2 SVGEGT come from the germline V gene. J was trimmed by 3 bases and V by 3 bases; bases with no gene match: 10.

The gene calls are TRBV19 and TRBJ2-2, with 7 bases identical to TRBD1. The CDR3 has 16 amino acids. V was pared by 6 bases and J by 1 base, with 8 bases of the junction left unmatched. Germline V lookup: CDR1 LNHDA, CDR2 SQIVND (reference sequence). The CDR3 region is CASRHNRGENTGELFF. CDR3 in DNA: TGTGCCAGTAGACATAACAGGGGCGAGAACACCGGGGAGCTGTTTTTT. Complete variable domain (other parts from reference TRBV19 and TRBJ2-2): DGGITQSPKYLFRKEGQNVTLSCEQNLNHDAMYWYRQDPGQGLRLIYYSQIVNDFQKGDIAEGYSVSREKKESFPLTVTSAQKNPTAFYLCASRHNRGENTGELFFGEGSRLTVL.

This chain uses TRBV6-1 with TRBJ2-7; D unresolved. Trimming removed 2 bases from V and 3 bases from J, with 11 bases in between. This CDR3 contains 14 residues. Per germline, CDR1 MNHNS and CDR2 SASEGT. CDR3 sequence: CASSELLTSYEQYF. The CDR3 DNA is TGTGCCAGCAGTGAATTGCTAACGAGCTACGAGCAGTACTTC.

This clone has a handful of counts. The gene calls are TRBV4-1 and TRBJ2-2; no reliable D call. The CDR3 has 12 residues. V lost 3 bases, J lost 6 bases, and 5 bases lay in between. CDR1 and CDR2 from the germline V gene are MGHRA and YSYEKL. The CDR3 nucleotides read TGCGCCAGCAGCCATACTGCCGGGGAGCTGTTTTTT. Protein product: CASSHTAGELFF.

V gene TRBV5-1 combines with J gene TRBJ2-7, with D possibly matching TRBD1 (5 bases). Between the trimmed V and J ends, which lost 7 bases and 3 bases, there was a span of 11 bases. The germline gives CDR1 SGHRS, CDR2 YFSETQ. This CDR3 has 12 residues. This CDR3 is CASRAGNYEQYF. The DNA for the CDR3 is TGCGCCAGCCGGGCAGGGAACTACGAGCAGTACTTC.

Only a few counts were recorded for this clone. The chain uses TRBV4-3 and TRBJ2-7; 8 bases are shared with TRBD1. Germline lookup yields CDR1 LGHNA and CDR2 YSLEER. Trimming took 0 bases from V and 5 from J; bases not matched to a gene: 9. The CDR3 has 16 amino acids. CDR3: CASSQEIDRGLNEQYF. The CDR3 nucleotides are TGCGCCAGCAGCCAAGAAATTGACAGGGGACTCAACGAGCAGTACTTC.

This clone was picked up one time. This rearrangement joins TRBV18 to TRBJ2-1; 7 nucleotides line up with TRBD2. V was clipped by 3 bases and J by 2 bases; unmatched bases: 4. CDR1 and CDR2 (germline): KGHSH, LQKENI. The CDR3 contains 15 residues. The CDR3 nucleotides read TGTGCCAGCTCACCTCGGGGGGACCCCTACAATGAGCAGTTCTTC. Its translation: CASSPRGDPYNEQFF.

The chain has TRBV18 and TRBJ2-3; D gene unclear. Germline CDR1 and CDR2: KGHSH and LQKENI. The CDR3 runs to 14 residues. The germline V and J ends were trimmed by 1 base and 5 bases, with 10 bases remaining between them. This chain's CDR3 is CASSPRQEQDTQYF. CDR3 DNA: TGTGCCAGCTCACCACGGCAGGAACAAGATACGCAGTATTTT.

This clone was counted between two and nine times. The chain employs TRBV5-1 and TRBJ2-2; TRBD2 might be the D (5 bases). Germline-derived CDR1 and CDR2 are SGHRS and YFSETQ. Trimming left V 4 bases short and J 8 bases short, with 18 bases between. The CDR3 extends over 15 amino acids. CDR3 nucleotide sequence: TGCGCCAGCAGCACACTGGACTCTCAGTTTGGGGAGCTGTTTTTT. This gives the protein CASSTLDSQFGELFF. Full variable domain (rest looked up from reference TRBV5-1 and TRBJ2-2): KAGVTQTPRYLIKTRGQQVTLSCSPISGHRSVSWYQQTPGQGLQFLFEYFSETQRNKGNFPGRFSGRQFSNSRSEMNVSTLELGDSALYLCASSTLDSQFGELFFGEGSRLTVL.

The chain carries TRBV19 and TRBJ2-5; 10 bases map to TRBD2. CDR1 is LNHDA, CDR2 SQIVND, per germline (reference sequence). The trim removed 3 bases at V and 7 bases at J, leaving 11 bases unmatched. This CDR3 is 16 amino acids long. CDR3: CASSILASGGPGTQYF. The CDR3 DNA is TGTGCCAGTAGTATTTTGGCTAGCGGGGGCCCGGGGACCCAGTACTTC.

The V and J genes are TRBV5-4 and TRBJ2-5; perhaps TRBD1 as D (6 bases). From germline, CDR1 is SGHNT and CDR2 YYREEE (reference sequence). Trimming removed 3 bases from V and 5 bases from J, with 14 bases in between. The CDR3 has 14 residues. The CDR3 loop reads CASSSRGQAETQYF. CDR3 DNA sequence: TGTGCCAGCAGCTCCCGGGGACAAGCTGAGACCCAGTACTTC.